These T cell receptor beta chains were read from a single sample in a study of blood T cell repertoires in COVID-19. Only in-frame clones appear in the TCRdb table, and some are missing; sequencing was by immunoSEQ multiplex PCR. The sample holds around 300,000 clones, 89% seen once. The sample was peripheral blood. Receptors were obtained from a man aged 45-60 years with acute or convalescent COVID-19. CDR3s include the opening cysteine and the closing phenylalanine or tryptophan. The D gene is left open where the match is weak. Only some rows state a clone size, as once, few, many or a class for expanded clones.

D: TRBD2
size: -
J: TRBJ2-3
V: TRBV5-1
CDR3: CASSLELARGTDTQYF
DNA: TGCGCCAGCAGCTTGGAACTAGCGAGAGGCACAGATACGCAGTATTTT

D: -
size: -
J: TRBJ2-7
V: TRBV19
CDR3: CASSRGRGPLTEQYF
DNA: TGTGCCAGTAGTAGGGGAAGGGGCCCCCTTACCGAGCAGTACTTC

D: -
size: -
J: TRBJ1-1
V: TRBV10-3
CDR3: CAISVLQGSDEAFF
DNA: TGTGCCATCAGCGTCCTTCAGGGGTCGGATGAAGCTTTCTTT

D: TRBD1
size: once
J: TRBJ1-1
V: TRBV2
CDR3: CASRVDRGTEAFF
DNA: TGTGCCAGCAGGGTTGACAGGGGCACTGAAGCTTTCTTT

D: TRBD1
size: once
J: TRBJ2-3
V: TRBV5-1
CDR3: CASSMGQGTDTQYF
DNA: TGCGCCAGCAGCATGGGACAGGGCACAGATACGCAGTATTTT

D: TRBD2
size: few
J: TRBJ2-7
V: TRBV4-1
CDR3: CASSQAPPGGGSYEQYF
DNA: TGCGCCAGCAGCCAGGCCCCCCCTGGCGGGGGCTCCTACGAGCAGTACTTC

D: TRBD2
size: once
J: TRBJ2-1
V: TRBV2
CDR3: CASSAEAGGPNEQFF
DNA: TGTGCCAGCAGTGCGGAAGCGGGGGGCCCTAATGAGCAGTTCTTC

D: -
size: -
J: TRBJ2-1
V: TRBV5-4
CDR3: CASSLAPMLEYNEQFF
DNA: TGTGCCAGCAGCTTGGCCCCTATGCTGGAGTACAATGAGCAGTTCTTC

D: TRBD1
size: -
J: TRBJ1-6
V: TRBV11-3
CDR3: CASSLRTGWGKDSPLHF
DNA: TGTGCCAGCAGCCTACGGACAGGGTGGGGGAAGGATTCACCCCTCCACTTT

D: -
size: -
J: TRBJ2-7
V: TRBV5-6
CDR3: CASSLEPLLSHEQYF
DNA: TGTGCCAGCAGCTTGGAGCCTCTTCTCTCCCACGAGCAGTACTTC

D: -
size: -
J: TRBJ1-6
V: TRBV28
CDR3: CASSLLLTGKSPLHF
DNA: TGTGCCAGCAGTTTATTACTCACAGGGAAATCACCCCTCCACTTT

D: -
size: -
J: TRBJ1-2
V: TRBV6-1
CDR3: CASSAPETGMGYGYTF
DNA: TGTGCCAGCAGTGCCCCGGAAACAGGGATGGGGTATGGCTACACCTTC

D: TRBD2
size: -
J: TRBJ2-3
V: TRBV29-1
CDR3: CSVEGLAGVTDTQYF
DNA: TGCAGCGTTGAGGGTTTAGCGGGGGTCACAGATACGCAGTATTTT

D: -
size: -
J: TRBJ2-5
V: TRBV6-2/TRBV6-3
CDR3: CASSYARETQYF
DNA: TGTGCCAGCAGTTACGCCCGGGAGACCCAGTACTTC

D: TRBD2
size: -
J: TRBJ2-3
V: TRBV12-3/TRBV12-4
CDR3: CATAGGTDTQYF
DNA: TGTGCCACAGCGGGGGGTACAGATACGCAGTATTTT

D: -
size: few
J: TRBJ1-1
V: TRBV11-2
CDR3: CASTLTGMGTEAFF
DNA: TGTGCCAGCACCTTGACCGGGATGGGGACTGAAGCTTTCTTT

D: -
size: -
J: TRBJ1-1
V: TRBV14
CDR3: CASSHEQYPEAFF
DNA: TGTGCCAGCAGCCATGAACAGTACCCTGAAGCTTTCTTT

D: -
size: -
J: TRBJ1-5
V: TRBV18
CDR3: CASSPGSSNQPQHF
DNA: TGTGCCAGCTCACCAGGCAGTAGCAATCAGCCCCAGCATTTT

D: -
size: -
J: TRBJ1-3
V: TRBV3-1/TRBV3-2
CDR3: CASSPTRTETGSGTIYF
DNA: TGTGCCAGCAGCCCGACCAGGACAGAAACTGGGTCCGGCACCATATATTTT

D: TRBD1
size: -
J: TRBJ1-2
V: TRBV2
CDR3: CASRGTGRDYGYTF
DNA: TGTGCCAGCAGGGGGACAGGGCGAGACTATGGCTACACCTTC

D: -
size: -
J: TRBJ1-6
V: TRBV6-5
CDR3: CASRQGHNSPLHF
DNA: TGTGCCAGCAGGCAGGGGCACAATTCACCCCTCCACTTT

D: -
size: -
J: TRBJ1-2
V: TRBV6-5
CDR3: CATTGVANYGYTF
DNA: TGTGCCACCACAGGCGTAGCTAACTATGGCTACACCTTC

D: -
size: -
J: TRBJ1-1
V: TRBV3-1/TRBV3-2
CDR3: CASSRTDEAFF
DNA: TGTGCCAGCAGCAGGACAGACGAAGCTTTCTTT

D: -
size: -
J: TRBJ2-5
V: TRBV2
CDR3: CASGGKGETQYF
DNA: TGTGCCAGCGGGGGGAAGGGGGAGACCCAGTACTTC

D: TRBD2
size: -
J: TRBJ2-2
V: TRBV10-3
CDR3: CAISGRTSSGPSGTGELFF
DNA: TGTGCCATCAGTGGGAGGACTAGTAGCGGACCCTCGGGGACCGGGGAGCTGTTTTTT

D: -
size: -
J: TRBJ1-6
V: TRBV30
CDR3: CAWSVAAGLWGPLHF
DNA: TGTGCCTGGAGTGTAGCGGCAGGTCTATGGGGACCCCTCCACTTT

D: TRBD1
size: -
J: TRBJ2-7
V: TRBV9
CDR3: CASSAPGQGHYEQYF
DNA: TGTGCCAGCAGCGCCCCGGGACAGGGACACTACGAGCAGTACTTC

D: -
size: -
J: TRBJ1-2
V: TRBV19
CDR3: CASSIWPPPANYGYTF
DNA: TGTGCCAGTAGTATTTGGCCTCCGCCCGCTAACTATGGCTACACCTTC

D: -
size: -
J: TRBJ1-6
V: TRBV21-1
CDR3: CASSKAPTGQNNSPLHF
DNA: TGTGCCAGCAGCAAAGCACCGACAGGGCAAAATAATTCACCCCTCCACTTT

D: TRBD1
size: few
J: TRBJ2-7
V: TRBV7-3
CDR3: CASSSGTGTHEQYF
DNA: TGTGCCAGCAGCTCAGGGACAGGGACCCACGAGCAGTACTTC

D: -
size: -
J: TRBJ2-7
V: TRBV4-1
CDR3: CASSLQTVDYEQYF
DNA: TGCGCCAGCAGCCTCCAAACGGTCGACTACGAGCAGTACTTC

D: TRBD1
size: -
J: TRBJ1-6
V: TRBV7-9
CDR3: CASSLSDRAASPLHF
DNA: TGTGCCAGCAGCTTATCAGACAGGGCGGCCTCACCCCTCCACTTT

D: TRBD2
size: -
J: TRBJ2-3
V: TRBV5-1
CDR3: CASSLGTSGLTDTQYF
DNA: TGCGCCAGCAGCTTGGGGACTAGCGGACTCACAGATACGCAGTATTTT

D: TRBD2
size: -
J: TRBJ2-1
V: TRBV5-1
CDR3: CASSFGLAGYNEQFF
DNA: TGCGCCAGCAGCTTTGGACTAGCGGGTTACAATGAGCAGTTCTTC

D: TRBD1
size: -
J: TRBJ1-2
V: TRBV2
CDR3: CASRDRGVYGYTF
DNA: TGTGCCAGCAGGGACAGGGGAGTCTATGGCTACACCTTC

D: -
size: -
J: TRBJ2-1
V: TRBV11-3
CDR3: CASSPGGGANEQFF
DNA: TGTGCCAGCAGCCCTGGCGGAGGGGCCAATGAGCAGTTCTTC

D: -
size: -
J: TRBJ2-1
V: TRBV7-8
CDR3: CASSSLPRQAHNEQFF
DNA: TGTGCCAGCAGCTCTCTGCCGAGACAGGCCCACAATGAGCAGTTCTTC

D: -
size: -
J: TRBJ2-5
V: TRBV6-5
CDR3: CASGWGLQETQYF
DNA: TGTGCCAGCGGCTGGGGGCTACAAGAGACCCAGTACTTC

D: TRBD1
size: -
J: TRBJ1-1
V: TRBV5-5
CDR3: CASNPAGQGAIGWAGIEAFF
DNA: TGTGCCAGCAACCCGGCCGGACAGGGAGCAATCGGGTGGGCGGGAATTGAAGCTTTCTTT

D: -
size: -
J: TRBJ2-5
V: TRBV7-9
CDR3: CASSLGLPTGETQYF
DNA: TGTGCCAGCAGCTTAGGACTTCCGACGGGAGAGACCCAGTACTTC

D: TRBD1
size: -
J: TRBJ1-2
V: TRBV10-3
CDR3: CAISESILTGTIHGYTF
DNA: TGTGCCATCAGTGAGTCGATTCTGACAGGGACGATACATGGCTACACCTTC

D: TRBD1
size: -
J: TRBJ1-1
V: TRBV2
CDR3: CATEKTGPNTEAFF
DNA: TGTGCCACCGAAAAGACAGGGCCTAACACTGAAGCTTTCTTT

D: TRBD1
size: -
J: TRBJ2-3
V: TRBV18
CDR3: CASSPTGAGTSTDTQYF
DNA: TGTGCCAGCTCACCAACAGGGGCAGGGACCAGCACAGATACGCAGTATTTT

D: TRBD1
size: -
J: TRBJ2-7
V: TRBV7-9
CDR3: CASSTSGTAYEQYF
DNA: TGTGCCAGCAGCACTAGTGGGACAGCCTACGAGCAGTACTTC

D: TRBD1
size: -
J: TRBJ1-1
V: TRBV5-4
CDR3: CASSFGAGGRTEAFF
DNA: TGTGCCAGCAGTTTCGGGGCAGGGGGGCGAACTGAAGCTTTCTTT

D: -
size: -
J: TRBJ2-3
V: TRBV4-2
CDR3: CASSHGRGAATDTQYF
DNA: TGTGCCAGCAGCCATGGCCGCGGGGCCGCCACAGATACGCAGTATTTT

D: -
size: -
J: TRBJ2-1
V: TRBV9
CDR3: CASSEGLLRGYNEQFF
DNA: TGTGCCAGCAGCGAGGGACTCTTGAGAGGGTACAATGAGCAGTTCTTC

D: TRBD1
size: -
J: TRBJ2-1
V: TRBV5-6
CDR3: CASSLTGVTQFF
DNA: TGTGCCAGCAGCTTGACAGGGGTAACGCAGTTCTTC

D: TRBD1
size: -
J: TRBJ1-4
V: TRBV6-5
CDR3: CASRRDRTNEKLFF
DNA: TGTGCCAGCAGGAGGGACAGGACTAATGAAAAACTGTTTTTT

D: -
size: -
J: TRBJ1-5
V: TRBV6-5
CDR3: CASSYIRGSQPQHF
DNA: TGTGCCAGCAGTTACATCAGGGGAAGTCAGCCCCAACATTTT

D: TRBD2
size: -
J: TRBJ2-5
V: TRBV2
CDR3: CASSEALGGGAVETQYF
DNA: TGTGCCAGCAGTGAAGCGCTTGGCGGGGGGGCCGTTGAGACCCAGTACTTC

D: -
size: -
J: TRBJ2-3
V: TRBV9
CDR3: CASSVGTPSTDTQYF
DNA: TGTGCCAGCAGCGTAGGGACTCCTAGCACAGATACGCAGTATTTT

D: TRBD1
size: -
J: TRBJ1-5
V: TRBV6-5
CDR3: CATWTGGRSQPQHF
DNA: TGTGCCACCTGGACAGGGGGCCGGAGTCAGCCCCAGCATTTT

D: -
size: once
J: TRBJ1-2
V: TRBV4-2
CDR3: CASSQGSGARGYTF
DNA: TGTGCCAGCAGCCAAGGATCTGGGGCTCGTGGCTACACCTTC

D: -
size: -
J: TRBJ1-3
V: TRBV30
CDR3: CAWSASGGNTIYF
DNA: TGTGCCTGGAGTGCCTCCGGTGGAAACACCATATATTTT

D: TRBD1
size: -
J: TRBJ1-2
V: TRBV14
CDR3: CASSRQGSSGYTF
DNA: TGTGCCAGCAGTCGACAGGGAAGTAGTGGCTACACCTTC

D: -
size: -
J: TRBJ2-5
V: TRBV6-5
CDR3: CASSYGRGFGTQYF
DNA: TGTGCCAGCAGTTACGGACGAGGGTTCGGGACCCAGTACTTC

D: TRBD1
size: -
J: TRBJ1-6
V: TRBV2
CDR3: CASKGTVGSPLHF
DNA: TGTGCCAGCAAAGGGACAGTGGGCTCACCCCTCCACTTT